The source of this T cell receptor beta chain is a study of cytomegalovirus exposure and HLA in healthy donors. About this clone: Its target is unknown.

This CDR3 is 14 amino acids long. J lost 16 bases, V lost 0 bases, and 10 bases had no gene match. Germline-derived CDR1 and CDR2 are SEHNR and FQNEAQ (reference sequence). Study outcomes and limitations: Cytomegalovirus association was assigned to about 150 TCR beta chains. Association with HLA alleles at 0.05 false discovery rate was found for 16,951 TCR beta sequences in a later analysis.

A multiplex PCR was run with 60 Vbeta primers and 13 Jbeta primers. Authors' data handling: An analysis performed later counted 60 million to 90 million unique TCR beta chains (roughly 11 million of them shared). Data came from immunoSEQ multiplex PCR; TCRdb stores just in-frame clones and leaves some out. The V and J calls and the clone size are those of that table, but D and trimming were determined from the DNA. Counted here are 200,000 to 250,000 clones, 82% occurring once; the ten biggest clones make up 2.7%. The chain uses TRBV7-9 and TRBJ2-1; 9 bases match TRBD1. This receptor was taken from a woman between 35 and 50 years old in good health and CMV-seronegative. Sequenced: PBMCs. Here the CDR3 DNA reads TGTGCCAGCAGCTTAGCGGCCGGGACAGGGTTCCTTTTCTTC. Amino acid sequence: CASSLAAGTGFLFF.